Below are 2 T cell receptor beta chains sequenced from a single sample in a study of blood T cell repertoires in COVID-19. Assay: immunoSEQ multiplex PCR; the TCRdb copy retains only in-frame clones and omits some. The sample consists of some 260,000 clones, about three quarters of them appearing once. The specimen sequenced was peripheral blood. The receptor set was obtained from a woman older than 75 with acute or convalescent COVID-19.

This clone is a singleton in its sample. This chain links TRBV5-4 with TRBJ2-7; D may be TRBD2 (7 bases). CDR1 and CDR2 (germline): SGHNT, YYREEE (reference sequence). V gave up 3 bases and J gave up 2 bases, with 12 bases separating them. The CDR3 runs to 14 residues. CDR3 DNA sequence: TGTGCCAGCAGCTCGGCCGGGGGGCCCTACGAGCAGTACTTC. Amino acids: CASSSAGGPYEQYF.

A few counts support this clone. The gene calls are TRBV10-3 and TRBJ2-7; possible D gene TRBD1, 5 bases. CDR1 ENHRY and CDR2 SYGVKD come from the germline V gene. The ends were cut back, 4 bases at V and 6 bases at J, with 10 bases in the middle. This CDR3 has 12 residues. CDR3 sequence: CAISGGGSEQYF. CDR3 sequence (DNA): TGTGCCATCAGTGGGGGCGGAAGCGAGCAGTACTTC.